Below are 16 T cell receptor beta chains sequenced from a single sample in a study of glioma-infiltrating T cells. TCR alpha and beta CDR3 regions were amplified from RNA using iRepertoire nested multiplex PCR. MiXCR, run by TCRdb on the multiplex PCR reads, gives a single entry per CDR3 protein. This table holds some 130,000 distinct CDR3 sequences, under 30% found once. Sequencing was performed on glioma tissue, nonneoplastic brain tissue, or PBMCs (not recorded which). The receptors were gathered from a human donor with low-grade glioma or glioblastoma, undergoing nonglioma brain surgery, or in good health (not recorded which).

This clonotype was counted between two and nine times. CDR3: CASSHPPTRGNEQFF. In nucleotides, the CDR3 is TGTGCCAGCAGCCACCCCCCTACTCGGGGGAATGAGCAGTTCTTC. The chain recombines TRBV14 with TRBJ2-1, with a possible D match to TRBD2 (6 bases). Trimming removed 3 bases from V and 7 bases from J, with 16 bases in between. Per the germline V gene, CDR1 is SGHDN and CDR2 is FVKESK. The CDR3 runs to 15 residues.

This clonotype came up many times. The rearrangement links TRBV11-3 to TRBJ2-1; perhaps D is TRBD1 or TRBD2 (6 bases each). V dropped 1 base and J dropped 2 bases, with 12 bases sitting between them. The CDR3 consists of 16 residues. Germline CDR1 is SGHNT and CDR2 is YENEEA. Here the CDR3 reads CASSLVGGLTYNEQFF. CDR3 in DNA: TGTGCCAGCAGCTTAGTCGGGGGCCTCACCTACAATGAGCAGTTCTTC.

Many counts were recorded for this clonotype. V is TRBV27 and J is TRBJ2-5; D may be TRBD1 (6 bases). The CDR3 has 15 residues. Germline CDR1 and CDR2: MNHEY and SMNVEV (reference sequence). Trimming took 5 bases from V and 1 from J, leaving 14 bases between them. The CDR3 DNA sequence: TGTGCCAGCAGTATAACTAGACAGGCCCAAGAGACCCAGTACTTC. Its protein is CASSITRQAQETQYF.

This clonotype was found a few times. This chain links TRBV7-9 with TRBJ1-1, with D unresolved. Per germline, CDR1 SEHNR and CDR2 FQNEAQ (reference sequence). This CDR3 is 15 amino acids long. V was cut by 1 base and J by 3 bases, with 12 bases left in between. The CDR3 DNA reads as TGTGCCAGCAGCTTAGAGAGAGGGAGGGACACTGAAGCTTTCTTT. Its protein is CASSLERGRDTEAFF.

In this sample, this clonotype turned up a few times. J is TRBJ1-3 and V is TRBV27; D might be TRBD1 (5 bases). V dropped 7 bases and J dropped 2 bases, with 12 bases sitting between them. Germline V lookup: CDR1 MNHEY, CDR2 SMNVEV (reference sequence). The CDR3 is 14 amino acids. In DNA form, the CDR3 reads TGTGCCAGCACCCAGACAGTACCTGGAAACACCATATATTTT. Its protein is CASTQTVPGNTIYF.

This clonotype was observed many times. The chain couples TRBV6-1 to TRBJ2-1; D uncertain. V was pared by 6 bases and J by 2 bases, with 11 bases between. The germline CDR1 and CDR2 sequences are MNHNS and SASEGT. The CDR3 is 14 residues long. The CDR3 reads CASRRREPYNEQFF. DNA of the CDR3: TGTGCCAGCAGGCGAAGGGAACCCTACAATGAGCAGTTCTTC.

In this sample, this clonotype turned up a few times. The CDR3 region has the DNA TGTGCCAGCAGCCAAGGCCCCCCGGGACTAGCGGGTCGGTACGTC. This translates into CASSQGPPGLAGRYV. This sequence joins TRBV3-1 and TRBJ2-7; TRBD2 matches 12 bases. The germline CDR1 and CDR2 sequences are LGHDT and YNNKEL (reference sequence). Germline trimming cut 1 base from V and 12 bases from J; bases unmatched to any gene: 10. The CDR3 consists of 15 residues.

This clonotype was recorded at least ten times. The chain uses TRBV24-1 and TRBJ2-3; 8 bases match TRBD1. In germline, CDR1 is KGHDR, CDR2 SFDVKD. There are 16 residues in the CDR3. Unmatched junction bases numbered 7, after V lost 4 bases and J lost 2 bases. The CDR3 DNA follows: TGTGCCACCAGTGACCCAGGACAGGGAGTCACAGATACGCAGTATTTT. It codes for CATSDPGQGVTDTQYF.

This clonotype has just a few counts. The rearrangement links TRBV18 to TRBJ2-7, with D unclear. The germline V and J ends were trimmed by 1 base and 0 bases, with 4 bases remaining between them. The CDR3 runs 13 residues. Per the germline V gene, CDR1 is KGHSH and CDR2 is LQKENI. The CDR3 sequence: CASSPQSSYEQYV. The CDR3 nucleotides are TGTGCCAGCTCACCACAGAGCTCCTACGAGCAGTACGTC.

Turning to this clonotype: This may stem from a read error, because a much larger clone lies one nucleotide away. V gene TRBV28 combines with J gene TRBJ1-2, with D perhaps matching TRBD1 (5 bases). V gave up 4 bases and J gave up 8 bases, with 11 bases separating them. The CDR3 has 12 amino acids. Germline CDR1 MDHEN, CDR2 SYDVKM. CDR3: CASSSVRTGYTF. CDR3 DNA sequence: TGTGCCAGCAGTTCAGTCCGGACAGGCTACACCTTC.

This clonotype was seen repeatedly, ten times or more. The chain carries TRBV20-1 and TRBJ2-3; the match to TRBD2 covers 7 bases. The CDR3 spans 10 residues. Germline assignment: CDR1 DFQATT and CDR2 SNEGSKA (reference sequence). Trimming cost V 4 bases and J 10 bases; bases outside gene matches: 2. CDR3: CSATREAQYF. The CDR3 coding sequence is TGCAGTGCTACCCGGGAGGCGCAGTATTTT.

The table lists this clonotype with a few counts. The J gene is TRBJ2-5, the V gene TRBV7-8; D may be TRBD2 (5 bases). The germline V gene encodes CDR1 SGHVS and CDR2 FQNEAQ. V was trimmed by 1 base and J by 4 bases, leaving 7 bases between them. The CDR3 spans 13 residues. The CDR3 coding sequence is TGTGCCAGCAGCTTAGAAGAGGGAGAGACCCAGTACTTC. Translation gives CASSLEEGETQYF. Full variable domain (outside the CDR3, taken from reference TRBV7-8 and TRBJ2-5): GAGVSQSPRYKVAKRGQDVALRCDPISGHVSLFWYQQALGQGPEFLTYFQNEAQLDKSGLPSDRFFAERPEGSVSTLKIQRTQQEDSAVYLCASSLEEGETQYFGPGTRLLVL.

The rearrangement uses TRBV6-1 and TRBJ2-1; D may match TRBD1 or TRBD2 (5 bases each). The CDR3 spans 17 residues. Germline V gives CDR1 MNHNS, CDR2 SASEGT. V gave up 6 bases and J gave up 5 bases, with 23 bases separating them. DNA for the CDR3: TGTGCCAGCAGCGACAGCCAGTCACTAGGGGTCCACAATGAGCAGTTCTTC. The encoded protein is CASSDSQSLGVHNEQFF.

This clonotype was seen a handful of times. The chain combines TRBV29-1 with TRBJ1-1, with TRBD1 matching 7 bases. V trimming: 4 bases; J trimming: 4 bases; junction bases outside the gene matches: 12. CDR1 is SQVTM, CDR2 ANQGSEA, per germline. The CDR3 spans 15 residues. The CDR3 DNA sequence: TGCAGCGTTGTATTGTCAGGGAGGGGGCCCACTGAAGCTTTCTTT. It codes for CSVVLSGRGPTEAFF.

By frequency in the sample, this clonotype is medium-sized. The CDR3 is CASSTSYEQYV. In DNA, the CDR3 is TGTGCCAGCAGTACCTCCTACGAGCAGTACGTC. The rearrangement joins TRBV28 to TRBJ2-7; no definite D call. This CDR3 region has 11 residues. Germline loops: CDR1 MDHEN, CDR2 SYDVKM. The V gene lost 5 bases and the J gene lost 0 bases, with 2 bases spanning the gap.

The chain uses TRBV29-1 and TRBJ1-3, with D possibly being TRBD1 (5 bases). The CDR3 extends over 13 amino acids. Germline CDR1 is SQVTM and CDR2 is ANQGSEA. V lost 6 bases to trimming and J lost 0 bases, with 9 bases between them. CDR3 sequence reads: CSVGLISGNTIYF. In DNA form, the CDR3 reads TGCAGCGTGGGACTCATCTCTGGAAACACCATATATTTT.